These 24 T cell receptor beta chains were all obtained from the same sample, sequenced in a study of regulatory T cells in long-lasting Graves disease. Arm-PCR of CDR3 regions with iRepertoire HTBI primers generated TCR beta libraries. TCRdb independently ran MiXCR on the multiplex PCR reads; one entry per CDR3 protein. Among over 350,000 distinct CDR3 sequences, roughly 20% were seen once, and the ten largest hold roughly 20%. Time point noted: persistent/refractory GD, antithyroid drugs over 5 years with positive TRAb. The TCR library was made from RNA that had been extracted from PBMCs in TRIzol. This sample comprised peripheral blood mononuclear cells (PBMCs), obtained when the disease was refractory, from a patient treated with antithyroid drugs. These receptors came from a female donor with Graves disease.

This clonotype was seen repeatedly, ten times or more. The rearrangement uses TRBV20-1 and TRBJ1-2, with 8 bases lining up with TRBD1. The CDR3 is 13 residues long. Germline V gives CDR1 DFQATT, CDR2 SNEGSKA (reference sequence). V lost 6 bases, J lost 0 bases, and 3 bases stayed unmatched. This CDR3 is CSAGDRTNYGYTF. The CDR3 DNA follows: TGCAGTGCCGGGGACAGGACTAACTATGGCTACACCTTC.

At least ten counts were recorded for this clonotype. V gene TRBV11-2 combines with J gene TRBJ2-7, with D possibly called TRBD1 or TRBD2 (5 bases each). Germline V gene sequence: CDR1 SGHAT, CDR2 FQNNGV. CDR3 length: 13 residues. V was trimmed by 5 bases and J by 7 bases, leaving 15 bases between them. CDR3 loop: CASSPGPVREQYF. Written as DNA, the CDR3 is TGTGCCAGCAGCCCGGGACCGGTGAGAGAGCAGTACTTC.

This clonotype was detected a few times. The CDR3 nucleotides read TGTGCCAGCAGTCTAGACGGGACAGGGGGCAATCAGCCCCAGCATTTT. Residues: CASSLDGTGGNQPQHF. The chain joins TRBV7-2 to TRBJ1-5; 10 nucleotides align to TRBD1. Germline lookup yields CDR1 SGHTA and CDR2 FQGNSA. With 6 bases clipped from V and 2 bases from J, the junction kept 7 bases outside the gene matches. The CDR3 loop spans 16 amino acids.

This clonotype has just a few counts. This chain uses TRBV13 with TRBJ2-7, with TRBD1 matching over 8 bases. The trim removed 5 bases at V and 1 base at J, leaving 10 bases unmatched. The CDR3 totals 16 residues. Germline loops: CDR1 PRHDT, CDR2 FYEKMQ (reference sequence). The CDR3 region has the DNA TGTGCCAGCAGCCTCACCGGGACAGGCCGTTCCTACGAGCAGTACTTC. Encoded protein: CASSLTGTGRSYEQYF.

This clonotype was counted many times. The chain couples TRBV20-1 to TRBJ2-5; 7 nucleotides line up with TRBD1. Trimming at V came to 6 bases and at J to 1 base, leaving 11 bases not matched to a gene. CDR1 is DFQATT and CDR2 is SNEGSKA in the germline V gene (reference sequence). This CDR3 has 15 amino acids. In DNA form, the CDR3 reads TGCAGTGCCATCTTGACGGGACAGCTCCAAGAGACCCAGTACTTC. It specifies CSAILTGQLQETQYF.

This clonotype has ten or more counts. The chain employs TRBV7-9 and TRBJ2-5; D not certain. V dropped 1 base and J dropped 2 bases, with 8 bases sitting between them. Germline V lookup: CDR1 SEHNR, CDR2 FQNEAQ (reference sequence). There are 14 residues in the CDR3. The CDR3 sequence is CASSLVEAQETQYF. The DNA of the CDR3 is TGTGCCAGCAGCTTAGTTGAGGCTCAAGAGACCCAGTACTTC.

This clonotype was counted a single time. The V and J genes are TRBV5-1 and TRBJ1-6; the D is unclear. Germline V gives CDR1 SGHRS, CDR2 YFSETQ. V was clipped by 6 bases and J by 9 bases, with 10 bases between them. The CDR3 has 12 amino acids. The chain's CDR3 is CASTPPISPLHF. The CDR3 bases are TGCGCCAGCACCCCCCCAATTTCACCCCTCCACTTT.

This clonotype was counted many times. This chain uses TRBV2 with TRBJ2-7; 7 bases are shared with TRBD2. Germline CDR1 reads SNHLY; CDR2 reads FYNNEI. J lost 4 bases, V lost 7 bases, and 10 bases had no gene match. This CDR3 spans 14 amino acids. The CDR3 reads CASTSLGGGYEQYF. The CDR3 DNA reads as TGTGCCAGCACCTCATTGGGGGGGGGTTACGAGCAGTACTTC. The whole variable domain, remainder taken from reference TRBV2 and TRBJ2-7, is EPEVTQTPSHQVTQMGQEVILRCVPISNHLYFYWYRQILGQKVEFLVSFYNNEISEKSEIFDDQFSVERPDGSNFTLKIRSTKLEDSAMYFCASTSLGGGYEQYFGPGTRLTVT.

This clonotype occurred many times. V and J are TRBV5-6 and TRBJ2-6; D not resolved. The CDR3 length is 13 residues. V shed 5 bases and J shed 12 bases, with 15 bases lying between them. From germline, CDR1 is SGHDT and CDR2 YYEEEE. Here the CDR3 reads CASRATHAGVLTF. The CDR3 DNA follows: TGTGCCAGCAGGGCAACCCATGCAGGCGTCCTGACTTTC.

This clonotype was detected ten times or more. This chain connects TRBV6-5 to TRBJ2-5; 9 positions match TRBD2. CDR3 length equals 15 residues. The germline CDR1 and CDR2 sequences are MNHEY and SVGAGI. J was trimmed by 7 bases and V by 4 bases; bases with no gene match: 10. The CDR3 DNA reads TGTGCCAGCAGTTCTGTAGCGGGGGCCAGGTCGACCCAGTACTTC. It encodes CASSSVAGARSTQYF.

This clonotype was seen more than once but under ten times. Given a much more abundant clone one base away, this may be a read error. No conserved phenylalanine or tryptophan is present at the end of the CDR3, so a read error is the likely explanation. The CDR3: CASSGLGRSYEQYL. CDR3 nucleotide sequence: TGTGCCAGCAGTGGGTTGGGACGGTCCTACGAGCAGTACCTC. The chain employs TRBV12-3 or TRBV12-4 and TRBJ2-7; D tentatively reads TRBD1 or TRBD2 (5 bases each). This CDR3 is built from 14 residues. V was cut by 5 bases and J by 1 base, with 12 bases left in between.

Many counts were recorded for this clonotype. One end of the junction does not line up with germline, which may come from a read error. This sequence joins TRBV30 and TRBJ2-5; D may be TRBD2 (6 bases). Germline V gene lookup returns CDR1 GTSNPN and CDR2 SVGIG (reference sequence). This CDR3 comprises 12 residues. The CDR3 region is CAWRPAGTRTGF. Here the CDR3 DNA reads TGTGCCTGGAGGCCCGCGGGGACTCGAACGGGTTTC.

The sample holds a few counts of this clonotype. This sequence joins TRBV20-1 and TRBJ2-5; 11 positions match TRBD2. The trim removed 0 bases at V and 5 bases at J, leaving 5 bases unmatched. The CDR3 consists of 15 residues. Germline CDR1 reads DFQATT; CDR2 reads SNEGSKA (reference sequence). The chain's CDR3 is CSARDLAGGWETQYF. The DNA of the CDR3 is TGCAGTGCTAGAGACCTAGCGGGAGGATGGGAGACCCAGTACTTC.

The V gene is TRBV19, the J gene TRBJ2-6; possibly TRBD1 or TRBD2 for D (5 bases each). This CDR3 spans 15 amino acids. The germline V gene has CDR1 LNHDA and CDR2 SQIVND (reference sequence). Trimming shortened V by 3 bases and J by 2 bases, and 8 bases separated the two germline ends. The CDR3 bases are TGTGCCAGTAGTATGATGGGGGCTGGGGCCAACGTCCTGACTTTC. Translating it yields CASSMMGAGANVLTF.

The sample holds many counts of this clonotype. The CDR3 DNA sequence: TGTGCCAGCAGTTTGTCGGGGGCGATTGTGAACACTGAAGCTTTCTTT. This codes for CASSLSGAIVNTEAFF. The chain has TRBV12-3 or TRBV12-4 and TRBJ1-1; TRBD1 is a possible D gene (6 bases). The V and J ends lost 3 bases and 0 bases respectively, with 14 bases between them. The CDR3 length is 16 residues.

V usage is TRBV7-2 and J usage is TRBJ2-4; TRBD1 matches at 7 bases. Losses at the gene ends were 6 bases for V and 8 bases for J; bases not matched to a gene: 4. The germline CDR1 and CDR2 sequences are SGHTA and FQGNSA. The CDR3 consists of 12 residues. CDR3 DNA sequence: TGTGCCAGCAGTCCCGGGACAGACATTCAGTACTTC. Amino acid sequence: CASSPGTDIQYF.

The chain is built from TRBV7-2 and TRBJ2-7, with D possibly being TRBD1 (5 bases). This CDR3 comprises 13 residues. Germline CDR1 and CDR2: SGHTA and FQGNSA. Deletions cut 2 bases from V and 3 bases from J, with 8 bases between. DNA of the CDR3: TGTGCCAGCAGCTTAAGGGGCGGCTACGAGCAGTACTTC. This encodes CASSLRGGYEQYF.

This clonotype has a handful of counts. The V call is TRBV7-9, the J call TRBJ2-7, with 7 bases aligning to TRBD1. The CDR3 covers 19 residues. In germline, CDR1 is SEHNR, CDR2 FQNEAQ (reference sequence). V shed 1 base and J 1 base; nucleotides not matched to a gene: 16. This chain's CDR3 is CASSLVRPGGGESSYEQYF. The CDR3 bases are TGTGCCAGCAGCTTAGTTCGGCCAGGGGGTGGCGAATCTTCCTACGAGCAGTACTTC.

Only a few counts were recorded for this clonotype. CDR3 region: CASSPNRHGNEKLFF. The CDR3 region has the DNA TGTGCCAGCAGTCCAAACAGGCACGGTAATGAAAAACTGTTTTTT. The genes are TRBV6-1 and TRBJ1-4; TRBD1 might be the D (5 bases). The CDR3 length is 15 residues. Germline V gives CDR1 MNHNS, CDR2 SASEGT. V lost 5 bases, J lost 4 bases, and 14 bases lay in between.

This chain links TRBV13 with TRBJ2-7; 9 bases line up with TRBD1. Trimming at V came to 4 bases and at J to 5 bases, leaving 3 bases not matched to a gene. The CDR3 spans 13 residues. CDR1 and CDR2 from the germline V gene are PRHDT and FYEKMQ (reference sequence). CDR3 sequence reads: CASSSDRGHEQYF. DNA of the CDR3: TGTGCCAGCAGCTCGGACAGGGGCCACGAGCAGTACTTC.

The table lists this clonotype with many counts. The chain carries TRBV6-1 and TRBJ2-7; D ambiguous. The CDR3 runs to 11 residues. Per the germline V gene, CDR1 is MNHNS and CDR2 is SASEGT. Trimming stripped 6 bases from V and 7 bases from J, with 10 bases between. The DNA of the CDR3 is TGTGCCAGCAGCCCCGGAGATGAGCAGTACTTC. Protein sequence: CASSPGDEQYF.

The chain employs TRBV11-1 and TRBJ1-1, with TRBD1 identical over 7 bases. Germline V lookup: CDR1 SGHAT, CDR2 FQDESV (reference sequence). The V and J ends lost 7 bases and 4 bases, in that order; junction bases with no gene match: 6. The CDR3 consists of 13 residues. CDR3 region: CASTHRGGTEAFF. The DNA for the CDR3 is TGTGCCAGCACCCACAGGGGAGGCACTGAAGCTTTCTTT.

This clonotype showed up many times. The rearrangement links TRBV12-5 to TRBJ1-2; 8 bases are shared with TRBD1. The V gene end was trimmed by 0 bases and the J gene end by 0 bases; junction bases not matched to a gene: 12. Germline V gives CDR1 LGHNT, CDR2 FRNRAP. The CDR3 covers 19 residues. CDR3 nucleotides: TGTGCTAGTGGTTTGGTACAGGGGGGCGGAGGTCAAGCTAACTATGGCTACACCTTC. Its translation: CASGLVQGGGGQANYGYTF.

This clonotype was observed at least ten times. The J gene is TRBJ2-7, the V gene TRBV12-3 or TRBV12-4, with 11 bases fitting TRBD2. V gave up 6 bases and J gave up 9 bases; unmatched junction bases: 7. The CDR3 totals 13 residues. The CDR3 loop reads CASSHGTSGRQYF. CDR3 nucleotide sequence: TGTGCCAGCAGCCATGGGACTAGCGGCAGGCAGTACTTC.